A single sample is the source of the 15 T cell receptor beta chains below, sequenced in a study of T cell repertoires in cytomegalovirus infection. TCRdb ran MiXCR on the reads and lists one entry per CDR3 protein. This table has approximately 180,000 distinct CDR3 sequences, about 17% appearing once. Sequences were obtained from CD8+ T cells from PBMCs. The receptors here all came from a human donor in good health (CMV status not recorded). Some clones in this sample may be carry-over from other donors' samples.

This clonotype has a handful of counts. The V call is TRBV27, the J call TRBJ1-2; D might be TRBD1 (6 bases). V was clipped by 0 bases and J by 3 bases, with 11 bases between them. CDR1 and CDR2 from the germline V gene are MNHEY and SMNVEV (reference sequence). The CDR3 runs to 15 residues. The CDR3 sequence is CASSLSEQGYYGYTF. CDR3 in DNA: TGTGCCAGCAGTTTATCGGAACAGGGTTACTATGGCTACACCTTC.

The CDR3 DNA sequence: TGTGCCAGCAGTCGAACCCAGGACAGGGGTGGCAATCAGCCCCAGCATTTT. Protein product: CASSRTQDRGGNQPQHF. J is TRBJ1-5 and V is TRBV2; TRBD1 aligns across 9 bases. Germline V CDR1 and CDR2: SNHLY, FYNNEI. V gave up 5 bases and J gave up 2 bases; unmatched junction bases: 10. CDR3 length equals 17 residues. Variable domain in full (rest from reference TRBV2 and TRBJ1-5): EPEVTQTPSHQVTQMGQEVILRCVPISNHLYFYWYRQILGQKVEFLVSFYNNEISEKSEIFDDQFSVERPDGSNFTLKIRSTKLEDSAMYFCASSRTQDRGGNQPQHFGDGTRLSIL.

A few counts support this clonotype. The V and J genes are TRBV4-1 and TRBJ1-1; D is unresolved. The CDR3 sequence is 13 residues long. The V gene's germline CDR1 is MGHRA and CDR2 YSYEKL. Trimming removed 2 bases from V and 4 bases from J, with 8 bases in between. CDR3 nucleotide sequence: TGCGCCAGCAGCCAATTTCAGTCCACTGAAGCTTTCTTT. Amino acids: CASSQFQSTEAFF.

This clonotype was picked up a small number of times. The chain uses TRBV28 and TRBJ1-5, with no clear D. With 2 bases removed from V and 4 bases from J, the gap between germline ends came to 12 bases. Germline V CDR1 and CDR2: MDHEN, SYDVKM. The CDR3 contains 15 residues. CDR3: CASSLIRTGNQPQHF. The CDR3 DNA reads TGTGCCAGCAGTTTAATCCGGACGGGGAATCAGCCCCAGCATTTT.

The CDR3 DNA sequence: TGTGCCAGCAGTCCTCTGGGGGACACTGAAGCTTTCTTT. The encoded protein is CASSPLGDTEAFF. This chain joins TRBV28 and TRBJ1-1; D is possibly TRBD1 (5 bases). The CDR3 totals 13 residues. CDR1 and CDR2 from the germline V gene are MDHEN and SYDVKM. Between the trimmed V and J ends, which lost 5 bases and 3 bases, there was a span of 10 bases.

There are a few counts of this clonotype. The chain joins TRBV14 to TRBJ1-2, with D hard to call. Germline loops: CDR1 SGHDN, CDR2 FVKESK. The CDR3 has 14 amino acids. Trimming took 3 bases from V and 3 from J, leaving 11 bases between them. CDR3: CASSQTPGYYGYTF. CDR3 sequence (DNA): TGTGCCAGCAGCCAGACCCCGGGCTACTATGGCTACACCTTC.

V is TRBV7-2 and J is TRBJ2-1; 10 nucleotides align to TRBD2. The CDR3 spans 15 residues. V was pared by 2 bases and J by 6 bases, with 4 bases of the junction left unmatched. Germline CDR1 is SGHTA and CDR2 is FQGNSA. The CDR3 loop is CASSLPSGGVNEQFF. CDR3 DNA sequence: TGTGCCAGCAGCTTACCTAGCGGGGGTGTCAATGAGCAGTTCTTC.

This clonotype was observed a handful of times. The CDR3 DNA reads TGTGCCAGCAGCTTAGGGGGTGTTTCCCCTGGCTACACCTTC. This sequence encodes CASSLGGVSPGYTF. V gene TRBV7-2 combines with J gene TRBJ1-2; D is uncertain. The CDR3 runs to 14 residues. Trimming shortened V by 1 base and J by 7 bases, and 13 bases separated the two germline ends. CDR1 SGHTA and CDR2 FQGNSA come from the germline V gene.

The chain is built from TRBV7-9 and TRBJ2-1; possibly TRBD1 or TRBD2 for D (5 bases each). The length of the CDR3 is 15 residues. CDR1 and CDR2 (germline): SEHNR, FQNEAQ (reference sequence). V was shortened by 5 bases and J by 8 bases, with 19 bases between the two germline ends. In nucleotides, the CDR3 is TGTGCCAGCAGCGCCCCGGGACCCAACTTGGATGAGCAGTTCTTC. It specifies CASSAPGPNLDEQFF.

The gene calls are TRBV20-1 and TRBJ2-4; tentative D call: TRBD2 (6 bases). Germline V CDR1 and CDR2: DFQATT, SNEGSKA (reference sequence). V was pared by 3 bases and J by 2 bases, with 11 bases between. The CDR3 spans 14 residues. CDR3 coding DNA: TGCAGTGCTAGGAAGGAGGGGACCAAAAACATTCAGTACTTC. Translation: CSARKEGTKNIQYF.

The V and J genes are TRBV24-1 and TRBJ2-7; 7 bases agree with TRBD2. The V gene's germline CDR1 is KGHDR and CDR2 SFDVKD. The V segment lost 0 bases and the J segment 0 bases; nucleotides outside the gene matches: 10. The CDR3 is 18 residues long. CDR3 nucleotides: TGTGCCACCAGTGATTTGCAGATGCTAGCGGAACTCTCCTACGAGCAGTACTTC. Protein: CATSDLQMLAELSYEQYF.

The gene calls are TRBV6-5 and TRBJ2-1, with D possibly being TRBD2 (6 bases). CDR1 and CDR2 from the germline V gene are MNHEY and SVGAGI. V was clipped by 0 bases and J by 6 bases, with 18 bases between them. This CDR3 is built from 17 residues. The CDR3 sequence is CASSYSWRGVIPNEQFF. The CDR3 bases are TGTGCCAGCAGTTACTCGTGGAGGGGAGTGATCCCCAATGAGCAGTTCTTC.

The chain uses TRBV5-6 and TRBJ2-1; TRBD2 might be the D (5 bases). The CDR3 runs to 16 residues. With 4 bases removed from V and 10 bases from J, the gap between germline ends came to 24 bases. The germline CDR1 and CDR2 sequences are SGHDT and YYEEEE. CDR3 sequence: CASSRITSGIYREQFF. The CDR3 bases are TGTGCCAGCAGCAGAATCACTAGTGGGATTTATCGGGAGCAGTTCTTC.

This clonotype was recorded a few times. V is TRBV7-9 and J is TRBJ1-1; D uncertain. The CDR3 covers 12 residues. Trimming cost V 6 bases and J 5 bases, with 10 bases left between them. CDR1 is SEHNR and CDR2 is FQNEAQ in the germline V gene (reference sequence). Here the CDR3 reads CASRRTGTEAFF. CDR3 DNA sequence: TGTGCCAGCAGGCGGACCGGAACTGAAGCTTTCTTT.

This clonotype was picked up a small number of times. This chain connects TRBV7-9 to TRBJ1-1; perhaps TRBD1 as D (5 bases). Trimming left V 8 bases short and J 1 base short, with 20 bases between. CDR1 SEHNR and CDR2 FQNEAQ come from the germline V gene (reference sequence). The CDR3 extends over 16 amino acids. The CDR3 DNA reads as TGTGCCAGCGCCCCGTTCCAGGGCATTGAGAACACTGAAGCTTTCTTT. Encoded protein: CASAPFQGIENTEAFF.